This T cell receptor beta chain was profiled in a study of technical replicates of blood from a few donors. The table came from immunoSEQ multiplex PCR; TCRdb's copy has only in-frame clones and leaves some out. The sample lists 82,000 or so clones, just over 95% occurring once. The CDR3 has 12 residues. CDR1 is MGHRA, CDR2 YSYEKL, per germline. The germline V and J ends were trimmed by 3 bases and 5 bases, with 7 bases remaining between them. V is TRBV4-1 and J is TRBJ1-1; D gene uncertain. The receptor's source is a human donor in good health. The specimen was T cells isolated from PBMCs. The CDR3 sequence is CASSQGVTEAFF. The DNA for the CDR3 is TGCGCCAGCAGCCAGGGAGTGACTGAAGCTTTCTTT.